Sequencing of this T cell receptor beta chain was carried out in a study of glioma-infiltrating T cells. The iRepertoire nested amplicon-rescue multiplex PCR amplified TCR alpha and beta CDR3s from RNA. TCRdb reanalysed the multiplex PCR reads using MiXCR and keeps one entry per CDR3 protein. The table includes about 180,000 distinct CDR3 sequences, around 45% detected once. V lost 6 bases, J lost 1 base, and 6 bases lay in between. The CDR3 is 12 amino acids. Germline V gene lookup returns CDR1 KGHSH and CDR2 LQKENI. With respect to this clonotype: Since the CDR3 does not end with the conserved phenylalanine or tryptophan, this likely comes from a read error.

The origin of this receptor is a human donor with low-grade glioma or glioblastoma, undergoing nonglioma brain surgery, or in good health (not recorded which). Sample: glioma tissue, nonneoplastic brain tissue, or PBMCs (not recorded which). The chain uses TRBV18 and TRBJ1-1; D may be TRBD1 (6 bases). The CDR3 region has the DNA TGTGCCAGCTCGACAGGGAACACTGAAGCTTTCCTT. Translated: CASSTGNTEAFL.